Listed below are T cell receptor beta chains from one sample, sequenced in a study of T cells expressing NK-cell markers. Using the 5' RACE reads, TCRdb records one entry per CDR3 protein without DNA. Its clone listing holds about 540,000 distinct CDR3 sequences. The sequencing input was blood T cells: a sorted CD56 or NKG2C T cell subset, CD4+ or CD8+ T cells, or bulk PBMC T cells (not recorded which). These receptors were collected from a man younger than 35 in good health. The CDR3 runs from the conserved cysteine through the conserved F or W.

>TRBV6-5|TRBJ2-6
CASSYSVSGSNVLTF
>TRBV27|TRBJ2-1
CASSPPGTGRYEQFF
>TRBV10-3|TRBJ2-2
CAISDQGTNTGELFF
>TRBV5-1|TRBJ2-3
CASSPEISVGTDTQYF
>TRBV29-1|TRBJ2-3
CSVGHVTDTQYF
>TRBV11-2|TRBJ2-3
CASSLSLPGDTQYF
>TRBV12-3/TRBV12-4|TRBJ2-1
CASSLSPSLGNEQFF
>TRBV5-1|TRBJ2-2
CASSSVSNTGELFF
>TRBV5-1|TRBJ2-7
CASSLGGPVYEQYF
>TRBV12-3/TRBV12-4|TRBJ2-3
CASSFYNRLTRHSTDTQYF
>TRBV6-2/TRBV6-3|TRBJ2-4
CASSKSGIKNIQYF
>TRBV24-1|TRBJ2-5
CATSQVQGSQETQYF
>TRBV12-3/TRBV12-4|TRBJ2-5
CASRILAVGGQETQYF
>TRBV27|TRBJ2-1
CASSFGTGGADRQFF
>TRBV5-1|TRBJ2-3
CASTRTGGTDTQYF
>TRBV20-1|TRBJ2-3
CSASGRTRRKSDTQYF
>TRBV12-3/TRBV12-4|TRBJ1-1
CASRPRDSNTEAFF
>TRBV11-2|TRBJ2-3
CASSPRLETDTQYF
>TRBV30|TRBJ1-5
CAWRILRTPEGQPQHF
>TRBV29-1|TRBJ2-7
CSVEDGTSGSYQQYF
>TRBV7-2|TRBJ2-3
CASSLTGGIDTQYF
>TRBV3-1|TRBJ2-1
CASSQQGQGHEQFF
>TRBV5-5|TRBJ1-2
CASSLADRGDYGYTF
>TRBV6-2/TRBV6-3|TRBJ2-6
CASSSALSRAERAGANVLTF
>TRBV7-8|TRBJ2-2
CASQWGGELFF
>TRBV6-4|TRBJ1-5
CASSDRGGGAGSASNQPQHF
>TRBV5-1|TRBJ2-1
CASSSRSGGGSEPSYNEQFF
>TRBV25-1|TRBJ2-1
CASSEGLAGEAQNEQFF
>TRBV7-2|TRBJ1-4
CASSLDWTGENEKLFF
>TRBV10-3|TRBJ2-5
CATTTGGSQETQYF
>TRBV29-1|TRBJ2-3
CSVGDRAEHTQYF
>TRBV5-1|TRBJ2-5
CASGVTGGETQYF
>TRBV12-3/TRBV12-4|TRBJ2-2
CASSLRSGPGAGELFF
>TRBV6-1|TRBJ2-3
CASSKRTTDTQYF
>TRBV10-3|TRBJ2-5
CAISESMGQQETQYF
>TRBV5-6|TRBJ2-3
CASSLAPRRVEDTQYF
>TRBV5-1|TRBJ2-7
CASTSRGYEQYF